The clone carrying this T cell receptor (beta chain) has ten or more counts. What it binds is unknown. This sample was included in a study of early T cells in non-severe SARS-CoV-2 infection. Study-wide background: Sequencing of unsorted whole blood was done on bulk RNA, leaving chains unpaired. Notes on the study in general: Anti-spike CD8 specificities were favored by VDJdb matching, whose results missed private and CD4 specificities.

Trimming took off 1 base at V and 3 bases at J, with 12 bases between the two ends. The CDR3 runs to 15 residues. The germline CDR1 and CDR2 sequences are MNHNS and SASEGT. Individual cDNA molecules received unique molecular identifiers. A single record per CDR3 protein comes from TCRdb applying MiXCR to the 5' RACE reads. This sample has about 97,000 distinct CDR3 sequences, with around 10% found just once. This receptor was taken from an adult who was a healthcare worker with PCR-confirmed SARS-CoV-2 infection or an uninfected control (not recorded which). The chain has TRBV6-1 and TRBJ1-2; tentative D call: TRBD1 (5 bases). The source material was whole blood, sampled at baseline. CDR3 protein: CASSEGASGYYGYTF. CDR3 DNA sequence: TGTGCCAGCAGTGAAGGGGCGTCAGGGTACTATGGCTACACCTTC.